This T cell receptor beta chain comes out of a study of Graves' ophthalmopathy and Graves' hyperthyroidism. General study results and limits: Thyroid clonotypes that were expanded above 0.001 frequency mostly also appeared in blood.

The V and J ends lost 6 bases and 4 bases, in that order; junction bases with no gene match: 7. Germline assignment: CDR1 SGHAT and CDR2 FQNNGV. The CDR3 totals 14 residues. RNA transcripts yielded amplified TCR beta CDR3 regions. HTBI-primed first-round RT-PCR preceded second-round multiplex PCR. TCRdb re-analysed the multiplex PCR reads in MiXCR, keeping a single row per CDR3 protein. The sample gives hundreds of thousands of distinct CDR3 sequences, approximately 22% of which show up once; more than 5.5% is in the top ten. This clonotype came up once. Antigen specificity is unknown. Sequenced: peripheral blood. This TCR derives from a woman under 30 with stable Graves' hyperthyroidism. Some clones in this sample may be carry-over from other donors' samples. V and J are TRBV11-2 and TRBJ2-3; 7 nucleotides match TRBD2. The CDR3 loop reads CASSRGGSSDTQYF. The CDR3 nucleotides read TGTGCCAGCAGTCGGGGCGGGAGCTCAGATACGCAGTATTTT.